These T cell receptor beta chains were read from a single sample in a study of T cells in Graves' hyperthyroidism and ophthalmopathy. Each CDR3 protein is one row after TCRdb ran MiXCR on the multiplex PCR reads. The sample lists approximately 520,000 distinct CDR3 sequences, about a fifth occurring once. The source material was blood. All receptors derive from a man between 18 and 29 years old with Graves' hyperthyroidism. Each CDR3 is given with its conserved first and last residue. A D gene is named only where the DNA matches it firmly. Clone sizes are given selectively: once, few, many, or a class where the clone is expanded.

TRBV6-1,many,.,TRBJ1-1,CASSVGHTEAFF,TGTGCCAGCAGTGTCGGACATACTGAAGCTTTCTTT
TRBV6-5,many,.,TRBJ2-2,CAQVETVNTGELFF,TGTGCCCAGGTGGAAACGGTGAACACCGGGGAGCTGTTTTTT
TRBV6-1,.,.,TRBJ1-2,CASSRQVGYGYTF,TGTGCCAGCAGTCGACAGGTTGGCTATGGCTACACCTTC
TRBV11-1,many,.,TRBJ2-6,CASSHSAGILSGANVLTF,TGTGCCAGCAGCCACTCGGCGGGGATCCTCTCTGGGGCCAACGTCCTGACTTTC
TRBV4-2,many,.,TRBJ2-7,CASSQEWGRGTYEQYF,TGTGCCAGCAGCCAAGAGTGGGGCAGGGGCACTTACGAGCAGTACTTC
TRBV14,many,.,TRBJ1-2,CASSPPGTVDYGYTF,TGTGCCAGCAGCCCGCCGGGGACGGTAGATTATGGCTACACCTTC
TRBV27,.,.,TRBJ2-7,CASSLGRYSYEQYF,TGTGCCAGCAGCTTGGGTAGGTACTCCTACGAGCAGTACTTC
TRBV14,many,.,TRBJ1-2,CASSPSAGGIYGYTF,TGTGCCAGCAGCCCTTCGGCGGGGGGCATCTATGGCTACACCTTC
TRBV7-9,few,TRBD1,TRBJ1-1,CASSLPGQGKGEAFF,TGTGCCAGCAGCTTACCGGGACAGGGGAAAGGTGAAGCTTTCTTT
TRBV20-1,few,TRBD2,TRBJ2-5,CSASRSGGEETQYF,TGCAGTGCTAGTAGATCCGGGGGGGAAGAGACCCAGTACTTC
TRBV6-1,.,.,TRBJ1-2,CASSENSLSHYGYTF,TGTGCCAGCAGTGAAAACAGTTTATCTCACTATGGCTACACCTTC
TRBV5-1,.,.,TRBJ1-3,CASSLVSGVDGNTIYF,TGCGCCAGCAGCTTGGTATCCGGGGTCGATGGAAACACCATATATTTT
TRBV28,many,.,TRBJ1-6,CASSRAGDSPLHF,TGTGCCAGCAGCAGGGCGGGGGATTCACCCCTCCACTTT
TRBV6-1,many,.,TRBJ1-5,CASRELGQFNQPQHF,TGTGCCAGCAGGGAACTCGGACAGTTCAATCAGCCCCAGCATTTT
TRBV19,.,TRBD1,TRBJ2-4,CATDTGGDIQYF,TGTGCCACCGACACAGGGGGAGACATTCAGTACTTC
TRBV29-1,few,TRBD1,TRBJ2-7,CSASAGTGRLEQYF,TGCAGCGCCAGCGCCGGGACAGGGCGTCTCGAGCAGTACTTC
TRBV6-1,.,.,TRBJ1-2,CASSESPRAYGYTF,TGTGCCAGCAGTGAATCCCCCCGGGCCTATGGCTACACCTTC
TRBV28,many,.,TRBJ2-7,CASSFGHYYEQYF,TGTGCCAGCAGCTTCGGACACTACTACGAGCAGTACTTC
TRBV28,.,TRBD1,TRBJ2-7,CASSAGTGGVYEQYF,TGTGCCAGCAGCGCCGGGACAGGGGGAGTGTACGAGCAGTACTTC
TRBV30,.,.,TRBJ2-2,CAWSGAGELFF,TGTGCCTGGAGTGGGGCCGGGGAGCTGTTTTTT
TRBV12-5,many,.,TRBJ1-1,CASGSRAPRDTEAFF,TGTGCTAGTGGTTCCCGGGCTCCTCGGGACACTGAAGCTTTCTTT
TRBV4-1,few,TRBD1,TRBJ2-5,CASSQAGTGVETQYF,TGCGCCAGCAGCCAAGCCGGGACAGGGGTAGAGACCCAGTACTTC
TRBV20-1,many,.,TRBJ1-1,CSAARPSAEAFF,TGCAGTGCGGCCCGGCCGTCCGCTGAAGCTTTCTTT
TRBV5-1,.,.,TRBJ1-1,CASSLGQQLVEVHTEAFF,TGCGCCAGCAGCTTGGGGCAGCAGTTGGTCGAAGTTCACACTGAAGCTTTCTTT
TRBV12-3/TRBV12-4,.,.,TRBJ1-5,CASTQGLGQPQHF,TGTGCCAGCACTCAGGGGCTGGGTCAGCCCCAGCATTTT
TRBV6-5,.,TRBD1,TRBJ2-2,CASSFSDRDTNTGELFF,TGTGCCAGCAGTTTCTCAGACAGGGATACGAACACCGGGGAGCTGTTTTTT
TRBV27,few,.,TRBJ1-6,CASSSRTVNNSPLHF,TGTGCCAGCAGTTCCCGGACAGTTAATAATTCACCCCTCCACTTT
TRBV6-5,few,.,TRBJ2-5,CASSYSSLWETQYF,TGTGCCAGCAGTTACTCTTCTCTTTGGGAGACCCAGTACTTC
TRBV20-1,.,TRBD1,TRBJ2-5,CSVGRGRETQYF,TGCAGTGTGGGAAGGGGGCGTGAGACCCAGTACTTC
TRBV12-3/TRBV12-4,many,TRBD1,TRBJ2-7,CASSLAGDSYEEQYF,TGTGCCAGCAGTTTAGCGGGGGACAGCTACGAGGAGCAGTACTTC
TRBV10-3,few,.,TRBJ1-1,CAISELWRGGDTEAFF,TGTGCCATCAGTGAGTTGTGGAGGGGTGGGGACACTGAAGCTTTCTTT
TRBV7-2,many,TRBD1,TRBJ1-1,CASSLGPQGALNTEAFF,TGTGCCAGCAGCTTAGGCCCCCAGGGGGCCTTGAACACTGAAGCTTTCTTT
TRBV19,many,.,TRBJ1-2,CASTHLPEGDGYTF,TGTGCCAGTACCCACCTCCCGGAAGGGGACGGCTACACCTTC
TRBV12-3/TRBV12-4,.,.,TRBJ2-7,CASSLRTNYEQYF,TGTGCCAGCAGTTTACGGACGAACTACGAGCAGTACTTC
TRBV12-3/TRBV12-4,many,.,TRBJ1-1,CASNSPKNTEAFF,TGTGCCAGCAATTCCCCGAAAAACACTGAAGCTTTCTTT
TRBV30,.,.,TRBJ2-7,CAWSVRGVDREQYF,TGTGCCTGGAGTGTACGAGGGGTTGACCGCGAGCAGTACTTC
TRBV28,many,.,TRBJ1-2,CASSPGFYGYTF,TGTGCCAGCAGTCCGGGGTTCTATGGCTACACCTTC
TRBV12-3/TRBV12-4,many,.,TRBJ2-5,CASSLTTGADETQYF,TGTGCCAGCAGTCTGACGACAGGAGCGGATGAGACCCAGTACTTC
TRBV6-1,many,.,TRBJ1-1,CASRPPGQINTEAFF,TGTGCCAGCAGGCCTCCTGGGCAGATAAACACTGAAGCTTTCTTT
TRBV5-1,few,.,TRBJ2-4,CASSLAGENIQYF,TGCGCCAGCAGCTTGGCGGGGGAGAACATTCAGTACTTC
TRBV28,many,.,TRBJ1-1,CASDQQGGITEAFF,TGTGCCAGTGACCAACAGGGTGGGATCACTGAAGCTTTCTTT
TRBV30,many,.,TRBJ2-5,CAWSVLLETQYF,TGTGCCTGGAGTGTACTGTTGGAGACCCAGTACTTC
TRBV11-3,.,.,TRBJ1-1,CASTTDGTDTEAFF,TGTGCCAGCACCACGGACGGAACCGACACTGAAGCTTTCTTT
TRBV28,many,.,TRBJ1-5,CASSFRRGARTVISQPQHF,TGTGCCAGCAGTTTTCGGCGGGGGGCGCGTACTGTTATCAGTCAGCCCCAGCATTTT
TRBV6-1,.,.,TRBJ1-2,CASRTSLNYGYTF,TGTGCCAGCAGGACTAGCCTTAACTATGGCTACACCTTC
TRBV12-3/TRBV12-4,many,.,TRBJ1-3,CASSPLRGIDRGNTIYF,TGTGCCAGCAGTCCCCTTAGAGGCATTGACAGGGGAAACACCATATATTTT
TRBV7-8,many,.,TRBJ2-5,CASSLGPRTQYF,TGTGCCAGCAGCCTCGGACCCCGGACCCAGTACTTC
TRBV12-3/TRBV12-4,few,.,TRBJ2-5,CASSFGGSGAQYF,TGTGCCAGCAGTTTTGGGGGTTCGGGGGCCCAGTACTTC
TRBV30,.,.,TRBJ2-7,CAGGILYEQYF,TGTGCTGGGGGGATCCTCTACGAGCAGTACTTC
TRBV12-3/TRBV12-4,many,TRBD2,TRBJ2-5,CASSLSSGGETQYF,TGTGCCAGCAGTTTGTCTAGCGGGGGAGAGACCCAGTACTTC
TRBV20-1,once,.,TRBJ1-5,CSAREKGWGRNQPQHF,TGCAGTGCTAGAGAGAAGGGTTGGGGCCGGAATCAGCCCCAGCATTTT
TRBV6-4,many,TRBD1,TRBJ1-1,CASRLRGGTASYAEAFF,TGTGCCAGCAGGCTGCGGGGCGGGACAGCCTCGTACGCTGAAGCTTTCTTT
TRBV7-9,.,.,TRBJ2-7,CASGSGSSYEQYF,TGTGCCAGCGGTTCCGGCAGCTCCTACGAGCAGTACTTC
TRBV6-1,.,TRBD1,TRBJ1-2,CASSGTGTGIDGYTF,TGTGCCAGCAGTGGAACCGGGACAGGGATCGATGGCTACACCTTC
TRBV28,many,.,TRBJ1-2,CASSFRVGNYGYTF,TGTGCCAGCAGTTTTAGGGTCGGGAACTATGGCTACACCTTC